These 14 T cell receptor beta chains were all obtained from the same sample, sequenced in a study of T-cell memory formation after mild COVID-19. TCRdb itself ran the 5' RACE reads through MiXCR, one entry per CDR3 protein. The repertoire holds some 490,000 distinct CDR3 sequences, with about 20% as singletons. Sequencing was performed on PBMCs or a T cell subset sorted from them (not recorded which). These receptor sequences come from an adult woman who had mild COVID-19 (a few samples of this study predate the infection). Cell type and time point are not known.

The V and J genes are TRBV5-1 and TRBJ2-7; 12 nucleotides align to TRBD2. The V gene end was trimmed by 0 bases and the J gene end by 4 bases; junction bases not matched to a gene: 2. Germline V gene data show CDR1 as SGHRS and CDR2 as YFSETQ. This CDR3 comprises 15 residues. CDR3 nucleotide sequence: TGCGCCAGCAGCTTGGTGGGACTAGCGGGTTACGAGCAGTACTTC. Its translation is CASSLVGLAGYEQYF.

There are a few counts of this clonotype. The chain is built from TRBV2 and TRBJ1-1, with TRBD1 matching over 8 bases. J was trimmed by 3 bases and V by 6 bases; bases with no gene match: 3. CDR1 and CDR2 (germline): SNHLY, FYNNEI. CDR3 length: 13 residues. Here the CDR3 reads CASSQQGDTEAFF. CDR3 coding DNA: TGTGCCAGCAGCCAACAGGGGGACACTGAAGCTTTCTTT. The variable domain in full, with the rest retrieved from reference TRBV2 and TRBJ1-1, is EPEVTQTPSHQVTQMGQEVILRCVPISNHLYFYWYRQILGQKVEFLVSFYNNEISEKSEIFDDQFSVERPDGSNFTLKIRSTKLEDSAMYFCASSQQGDTEAFFGQGTRLTVV.

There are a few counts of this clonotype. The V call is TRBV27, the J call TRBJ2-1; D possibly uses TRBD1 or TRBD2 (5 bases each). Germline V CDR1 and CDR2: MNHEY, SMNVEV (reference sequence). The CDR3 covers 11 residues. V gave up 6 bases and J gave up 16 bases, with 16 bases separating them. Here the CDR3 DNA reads TGTGCCAGCAGGACCGGGGCACTAATTTTCTTC. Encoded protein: CASRTGALIFF.

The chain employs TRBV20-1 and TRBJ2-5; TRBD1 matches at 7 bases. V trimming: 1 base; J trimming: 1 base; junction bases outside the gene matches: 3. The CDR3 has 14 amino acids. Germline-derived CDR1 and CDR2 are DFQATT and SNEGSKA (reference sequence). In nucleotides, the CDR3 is TGCAGTGCTAGAGGACAGGGCCTCCAAGAGACCCAGTACTTC. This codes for CSARGQGLQETQYF.

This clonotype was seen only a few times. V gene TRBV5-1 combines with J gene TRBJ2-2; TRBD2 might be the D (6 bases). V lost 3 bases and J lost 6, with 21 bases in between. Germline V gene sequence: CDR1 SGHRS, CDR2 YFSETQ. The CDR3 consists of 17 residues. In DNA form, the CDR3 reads TGCGCCAGCAGCTCCACAGCGAAGCGGGCAGCCGCCGGGGAGCTGTTTTTT. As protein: CASSSTAKRAAAGELFF.

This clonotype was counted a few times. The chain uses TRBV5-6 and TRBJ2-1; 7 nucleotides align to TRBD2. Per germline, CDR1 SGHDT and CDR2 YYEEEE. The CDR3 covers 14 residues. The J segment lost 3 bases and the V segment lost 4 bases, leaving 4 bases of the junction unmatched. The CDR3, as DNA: TGTGCCAGCAGCCACGGGACTATCTACAATGAGCAGTTCTTC. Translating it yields CASSHGTIYNEQFF. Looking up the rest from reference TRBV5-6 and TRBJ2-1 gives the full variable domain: DAGVTQSPTHLIKTRGQQVTLRCSPKSGHDTVSWYQQALGQGPQFIFQYYEEEERQRGNFPDRFSGHQFPNYSSELNVNALLLGDSALYLCASSHGTIYNEQFFGPGTRLTVL.

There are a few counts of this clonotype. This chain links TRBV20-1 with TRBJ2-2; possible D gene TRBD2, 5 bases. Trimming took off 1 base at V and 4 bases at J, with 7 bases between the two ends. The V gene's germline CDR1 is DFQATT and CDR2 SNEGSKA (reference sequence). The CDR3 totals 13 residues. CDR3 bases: TGCAGTGCTAGAGGGACTGTCACCGGGGAGCTGTTTTTT. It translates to CSARGTVTGELFF.

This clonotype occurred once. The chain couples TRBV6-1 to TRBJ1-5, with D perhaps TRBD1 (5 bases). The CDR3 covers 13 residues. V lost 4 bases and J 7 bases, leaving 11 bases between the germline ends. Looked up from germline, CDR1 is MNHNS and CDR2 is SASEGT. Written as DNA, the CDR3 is TGTGCCAGCAGTGTGGACACATTCCAGCCCCAGCATTTT. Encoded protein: CASSVDTFQPQHF.

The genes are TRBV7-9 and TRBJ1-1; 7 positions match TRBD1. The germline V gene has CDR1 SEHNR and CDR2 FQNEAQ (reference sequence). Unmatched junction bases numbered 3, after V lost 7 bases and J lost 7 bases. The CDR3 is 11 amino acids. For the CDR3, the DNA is TGTGCCAGCATAGACAGGGATGAAGCTTTCTTT. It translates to CASIDRDEAFF.

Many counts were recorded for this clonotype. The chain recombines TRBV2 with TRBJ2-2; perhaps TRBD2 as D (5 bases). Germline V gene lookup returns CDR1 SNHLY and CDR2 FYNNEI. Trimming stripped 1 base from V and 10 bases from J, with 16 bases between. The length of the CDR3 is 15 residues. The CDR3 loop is CASSEGGSVSVELFF. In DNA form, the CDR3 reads TGTGCCAGCAGTGAAGGGGGATCGGTTAGCGTGGAGCTGTTTTTT. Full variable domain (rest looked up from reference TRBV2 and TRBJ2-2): EPEVTQTPSHQVTQMGQEVILRCVPISNHLYFYWYRQILGQKVEFLVSFYNNEISEKSEIFDDQFSVERPDGSNFTLKIRSTKLEDSAMYFCASSEGGSVSVELFFGEGSRLTVL.

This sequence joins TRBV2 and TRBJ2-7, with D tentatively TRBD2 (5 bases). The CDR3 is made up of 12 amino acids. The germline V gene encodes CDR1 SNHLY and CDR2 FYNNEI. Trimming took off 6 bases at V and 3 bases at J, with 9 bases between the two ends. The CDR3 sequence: CASSAEGYEQYF. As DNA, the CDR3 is TGTGCCAGCAGCGCCGAGGGCTACGAGCAGTACTTC. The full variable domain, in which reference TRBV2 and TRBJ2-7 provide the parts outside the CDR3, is EPEVTQTPSHQVTQMGQEVILRCVPISNHLYFYWYRQILGQKVEFLVSFYNNEISEKSEIFDDQFSVERPDGSNFTLKIRSTKLEDSAMYFCASSAEGYEQYFGPGTRLTVT.

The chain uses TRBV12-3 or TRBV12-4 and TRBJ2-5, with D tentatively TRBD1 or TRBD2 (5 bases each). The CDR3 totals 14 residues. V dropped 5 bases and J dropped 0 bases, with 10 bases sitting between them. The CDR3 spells CASSPVGDQETQYF. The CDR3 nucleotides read TGTGCCAGCAGTCCCGTGGGGGACCAAGAGACCCAGTACTTC.

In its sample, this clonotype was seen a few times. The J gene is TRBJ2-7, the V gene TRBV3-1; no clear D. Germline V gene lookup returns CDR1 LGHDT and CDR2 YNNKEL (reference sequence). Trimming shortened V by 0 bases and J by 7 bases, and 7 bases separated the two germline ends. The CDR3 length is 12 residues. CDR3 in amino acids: CASSQDMREQYF. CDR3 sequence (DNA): TGTGCCAGCAGCCAAGATATGAGGGAGCAGTACTTC.

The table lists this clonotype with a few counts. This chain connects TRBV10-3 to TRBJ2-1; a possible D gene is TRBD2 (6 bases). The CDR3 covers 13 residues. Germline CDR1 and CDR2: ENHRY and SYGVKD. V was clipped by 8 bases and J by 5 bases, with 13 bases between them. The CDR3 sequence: CAIGVAVDNEQFF. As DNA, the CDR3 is TGTGCCATCGGAGTAGCGGTGGACAATGAGCAGTTCTTC.